This T cell receptor beta chain emerged from a study of T cell responses to AZD1222 COVID-19 vaccine. Findings and limits, study-wide: Clonal diversity may have been underestimated in mostly white British donors. Spike-specific TCR breadth and depth went up after people got two AZD1222 doses.

About this clone: Its antigen is not known.

Trimming cost V 3 bases and J 3 bases; bases outside gene matches: 2. From germline, CDR1 is LGHDT and CDR2 YNNKEL (reference sequence). The CDR3 contains 15 residues. Clones were sequenced by immunoSEQ multiplex PCR, and TCRdb holds only the in-frame ones, with some missing. The sample contains about 120,000 clones, approximately 91% of which appear only once. This clonotype originated in an adult in good health. The rearrangement links TRBV3-1 (or the pseudogene TRBV3-2) to TRBJ1-1; 12 nucleotides match TRBD1. The specimen comprised peripheral blood, sampled on day 0 of AZD1222 vaccination. Written as DNA, the CDR3 is TGTGCCAGCAGCCAGGGACAGGGGGCATACACTGAAGCTTTCTTT. It encodes CASSQGQGAYTEAFF.